What follows is one T cell receptor (beta chain) and its context. Its binding antigen is unknown. Within one base of it there is no much larger clone, and no base qualities were kept. This specimen's time point label, interpreted: 2015-2016 season, pre-vaccination. Seasonal inactivated influenza vaccine (Fluvarix) was administered to adults, and sorted blood CD4 subsets were tracked by TCRB sequencing before and after vaccination. To be eligible, subjects had to live in the community and must not have received influenza vaccine in the previous 6 months. Subjects were excluded for influenza vaccine contraindications, substance abuse, HIV/AIDS, active malignancy, immunomodulatory medication, or active illness such as respiratory infection. Between 40 and 100 mL of blood was sampled per time point. Either Ficoll-Paque PLUS or SepMate separation was used to isolate PBMC. As a non-Tfh comparison subset, CXCR5- memory CD4 T cells were sorted. Cell subsets were sorted from PBMC on a BD FACS Aria before DNA extraction.

The data were obtained in a study of follicular helper T cells after annual influenza vaccination (TCRdb year 2017). Context from the whole study: After each seasonal influenza vaccination, blood samples were collected on days 0, 7 and 28. One week after vaccination, a second recruited cohort of roughly twelve subjects (Table S1) displayed a similar ICOS+CD38+ cTfh response. The 2013-2014 samples were cryopreserved, while the 2015 samples were processed right after collection. Multi-year samples were available for six subjects, with four spanning two vaccination seasons and two spanning three seasons. To look at recall of cTfh clones, some subjects were tracked through successive annual vaccinations covering the 2013-2014, 2014-2015 and 2015-2016 seasons.

General study outcomes and caveats: Undersampling of the much larger non-cTfh compartments could not be excluded when assessing influenza clone enrichment. ICOS+CD38+ cTfh clonality correlated with the frequency of that population, and its change correlated with the change in circulating plasmablast frequency. Successive annual vaccinations recalled a recurrent oligoclonal ICOS+CD38+ cTfh response that contained tetramer and AIM influenza-specific clonotypes. Productive TCRB sequences were recovered from only roughly 8.5-20% of analyzed cells, so rare clonotypes could not be sampled. Day 7 ICOS+CD38+ clones were most often found later in ICOS-CD38- cTfh, suggesting that subset may serve as a memory reservoir.

Libraries were made using the immunoSEQ multiplex PCR assay. Adaptive Biotechnologies carried out TCRB amplification, library preparation, sequencing and preliminary bioinformatics at Survey level resolution. Processing in the source paper ran as follows. Clonality was calculated in R as 1 minus normalized Shannon entropy, and the Gini index was calculated with the R package ineq. To get the overlap score, the summed counts of shared sequences were divided by the total counts of all sequences in both of the compared samples. Fisher's exact test, with an assumed theoretical repertoire of 10^7 TCRB sequences, was used to assess the significance of shared clonotypes. This is the immuneACCESS table as TCRdb keeps it, with only in-frame sequences that have V and J called. A part of the clones is gone; compared with another copy, unresolved V genes explain less than half, and the rest is unexplained. That table is the source of V, J and clone size, and D and trimming were worked out from the DNA. The sample profile shows 5,000 to 7,000 clones; 82% of them were found once. Together, the top ten hold 0.71% of the sample.

In the germline V gene, CDR1 corresponds to WSHSY and CDR2 to SAAADI. The junction carries 17 bases between V and J, which are trimmed by 2 bases and 6 bases respectively. The cysteine opens and the phenylalanine closes a CDR3 of 16 amino acids. Just CDR3 DNA is preserved here, 48 bases in frame from base 1. The input for sequencing was CXCR5- memory CD4+ T cells sorted from blood, taken on the day of influenza vaccination. The cell subset or site label here, explained by the study, means: CXCR5- memory CD4 T cells. The source of this sequence is an adult who received the influenza vaccine. The chain joins TRBV10-2 to TRBJ1-5, and TRBD1 may be the D gene, going by 5 matching bases. The CDR3 is CASSEPEATGLQPQHF. The DNA sequence is given as TGCGCCAGCAGTGAGCCGGAAGCTACGGGGCTTCAGCCCCAGCATTTT.